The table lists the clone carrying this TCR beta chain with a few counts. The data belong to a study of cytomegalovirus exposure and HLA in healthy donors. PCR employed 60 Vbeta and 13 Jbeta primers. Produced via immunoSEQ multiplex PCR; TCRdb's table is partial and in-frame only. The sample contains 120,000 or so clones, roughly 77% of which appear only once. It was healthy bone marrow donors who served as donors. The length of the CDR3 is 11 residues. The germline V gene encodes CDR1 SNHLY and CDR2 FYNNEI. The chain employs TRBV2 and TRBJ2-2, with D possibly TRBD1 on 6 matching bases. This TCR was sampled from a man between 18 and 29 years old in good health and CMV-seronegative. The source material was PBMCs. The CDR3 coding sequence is TGTGGGACAGTCAACACCGGGGAGCTGTTTTTT. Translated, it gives CGTVNTGELFF. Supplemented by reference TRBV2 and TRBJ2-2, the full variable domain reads EPEVTQTPSHQVTQMGQEVILRCVPISNHLYFYWYRQILGQKVEFLVSFYNNEISEKSEIFDDQFSVERPDGSNFTLKIRSTKLEDSAMYFCGTVNTGELFFGEGSRLTVL.